These 11 T cell receptor beta chains originate from one sample sequenced in a study of blood T cell repertoires in COVID-19. Only in-frame clones appear in the TCRdb table, and some are missing; sequencing was by immunoSEQ multiplex PCR. The profile shows roughly 150,000 clones, approximately 84% of them singletons. The specimen sequenced was peripheral blood. All receptors derive from a human donor in a cohort sampled during active COVID-19.

There are a few counts of this clone. The genes are TRBV29-1 and TRBJ1-1; no clear D. The CDR3 loop spans 12 amino acids. Between the trimmed V and J ends, which lost 5 bases and 4 bases, there was a span of 11 bases. Germline-derived CDR1 and CDR2 are SQVTM and ANQGSEA. This CDR3 is CSVTLGSTEAFF. CDR3 coding DNA: TGCAGCGTTACCCTGGGGAGCACTGAAGCTTTCTTT.

This rearrangement joins TRBV19 to TRBJ2-2, with 7 bases identical to TRBD2. V shed 5 bases and J 3 bases; nucleotides not matched to a gene: 9. The CDR3 sequence is 16 residues long. Germline values: CDR1 LNHDA, CDR2 SQIVND (reference sequence). The CDR3 region is CASSSTSLIDTGELFF. CDR3 sequence (DNA): TGTGCCAGTAGTTCGACTAGCCTCATAGACACCGGGGAGCTGTTTTTT.

Regarding this clone: Different DNA sequences within this sample yield the same CDR3. The rearrangement uses TRBV7-2 and TRBJ1-1; D is undetermined. Trimming cost V 4 bases and J 1 base, with 7 bases left between them. Germline V gene sequence: CDR1 SGHTA, CDR2 FQGNSA. CDR3 size: 13 residues. The CDR3 here is CASSSLRNTEAFF. Here the CDR3 DNA reads TGTGCCAGCAGCTCCCTCAGGAACACTGAAGCTTTCTTT.

This chain uses TRBV6-5 with TRBJ1-6; D possibly corresponds to TRBD1 (6 bases). Trimming removed 8 bases from V and 5 bases from J, with 16 bases in between. The CDR3 has 15 amino acids. Germline-derived CDR1 and CDR2 are MNHEY and SVGAGI. The DNA for the CDR3 is TGTGCCAGCCGGGGGGCAGGAGGCGATAATTCACCCCTCCACTTT. Translated: CASRGAGGDNSPLHF.

The chain recombines TRBV7-2 with TRBJ2-1, with D unclear. The CDR3 runs to 12 residues. V was clipped by 3 bases and J by 12 bases, with 12 bases between them. The germline gives CDR1 SGHTA, CDR2 FQGNSA. DNA of the CDR3: TGTGCCAGCAGCTTTAGTCGAGAGTCGCAGTTCTTC. Translating gives CASSFSRESQFF.

The rearrangement joins TRBV5-1 to TRBJ1-3; D gene unclear. From germline, CDR1 is SGHRS and CDR2 YFSETQ. Trimming stripped 7 bases from V and 0 bases from J, with 2 bases between. The CDR3 sequence is 11 residues long. CDR3 residues: CASYSGNTIYF. The CDR3 coding sequence is TGCGCCAGCTACTCTGGAAACACCATATATTTT.

The sample holds one count of this clone. J is TRBJ2-3 and V is TRBV15; 9 positions agree with TRBD1. CDR3 length equals 18 residues. Germline V CDR1 and CDR2: LNHNV, YYDKDF (reference sequence). V shed 3 bases and J 3 bases; nucleotides not matched to a gene: 13. CDR3: CATSRNIGTGFRTDTQYF. The DNA for the CDR3 is TGTGCCACCAGCAGGAATATCGGGACAGGGTTTCGTACAGATACGCAGTATTTT.

The chain couples TRBV15 to TRBJ1-4, with D possibly being TRBD1 (5 bases). Germline loops: CDR1 LNHNV, CDR2 YYDKDF (reference sequence). V shed 1 base and J shed 5 bases, with 8 bases lying between them. The CDR3 is made up of 14 amino acids. Here the CDR3 reads CATSRAGANEKLFF. CDR3 sequence (DNA): TGTGCCACCAGCAGAGCTGGGGCGAATGAAAAACTGTTTTTT.

DNA for the CDR3: TGCGCCAGCAGCCACGGACTACACAAAGAGACCCAGTACTTC. Translating it yields CASSHGLHKETQYF. The chain joins TRBV4-1 to TRBJ2-5; possible D gene TRBD2, 6 bases. CDR1 is MGHRA, CDR2 YSYEKL, per germline. The CDR3 runs to 14 residues. The V end was cut by 3 bases, the J end by 3 bases, with 11 bases between.

V and J are TRBV6-2 or TRBV6-3 and TRBJ2-3, with TRBD1 matching 8 bases. This CDR3 is 15 amino acids long. Germline values: CDR1 MNHEY, CDR2 SVGEGT. V lost 6 bases to trimming and J lost 1 base; unmatched junction nucleotides: 6. The CDR3 loop is CASSSGTGRTDTQYF. CDR3 in DNA: TGTGCCAGCAGCTCCGGGACAGGCCGCACAGATACGCAGTATTTT.

V usage is TRBV5-1 and J usage is TRBJ2-7; a possible D gene is TRBD2 (6 bases). Trimming cost V 0 bases and J 0 bases, with 10 bases left between them. The length of the CDR3 is 15 residues. The germline V gene has CDR1 SGHRS and CDR2 YFSETQ. The CDR3 spells CASSLAGVGSYEQYF. The CDR3 coding sequence is TGCGCCAGCAGCTTGGCGGGGGTTGGCTCCTACGAGCAGTACTTC. Looking up the rest from reference TRBV5-1 and TRBJ2-7 gives the full variable domain: KAGVTQTPRYLIKTRGQQVTLSCSPISGHRSVSWYQQTPGQGLQFLFEYFSETQRNKGNFPGRFSGRQFSNSRSEMNVSTLELGDSALYLCASSLAGVGSYEQYFGPGTRLTVT.